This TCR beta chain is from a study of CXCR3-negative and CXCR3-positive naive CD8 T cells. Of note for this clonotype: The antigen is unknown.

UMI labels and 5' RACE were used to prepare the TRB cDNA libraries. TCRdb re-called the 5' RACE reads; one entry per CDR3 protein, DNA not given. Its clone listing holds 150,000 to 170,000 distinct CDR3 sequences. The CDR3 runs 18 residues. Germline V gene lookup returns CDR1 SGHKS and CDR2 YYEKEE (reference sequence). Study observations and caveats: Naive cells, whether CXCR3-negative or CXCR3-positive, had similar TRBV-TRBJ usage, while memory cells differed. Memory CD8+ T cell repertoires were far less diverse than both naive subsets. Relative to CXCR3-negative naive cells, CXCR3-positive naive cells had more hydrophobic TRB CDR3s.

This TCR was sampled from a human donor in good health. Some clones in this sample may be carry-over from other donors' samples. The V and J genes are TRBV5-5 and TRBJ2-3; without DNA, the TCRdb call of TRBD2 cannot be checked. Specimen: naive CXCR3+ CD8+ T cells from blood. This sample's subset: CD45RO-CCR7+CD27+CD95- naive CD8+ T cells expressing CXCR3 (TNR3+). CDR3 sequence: CASSTRLAGAGSTDTQYF. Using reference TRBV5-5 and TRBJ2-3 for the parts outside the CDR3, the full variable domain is DAGVTQSPTHLIKTRGQQVTLRCSPISGHKSVSWYQQVLGQGPQFIFQYYEKEERGRGNFPDRFSARQFPNYSSELNVNALLLGDSALYLCASSTRLAGAGSTDTQYFGPGTRLTVL.